The 2 T cell receptor beta chains in this list originate from one sample, sequenced in a study of blood T cell repertoires in COVID-19. Using immunoSEQ multiplex PCR, the repertoire was profiled, and TCRdb retains in-frame clones only, with some absent. This table has around 260,000 clones, 75% to 90% appearing once. The material sequenced was peripheral blood. These receptors were taken from a woman aged 35 to 49 who had recovered from COVID-19.

The rearrangement uses TRBV23-1 and TRBJ2-7; 12 positions match TRBD2. TRBV23-1 belongs to the ORF category, with a function that is uncertain. The CDR3 sequence is 16 residues long. J was trimmed by 4 bases and V by 2 bases; bases with no gene match: 6. CDR3 nucleotides: TGCGCCAGCAGTCAAAGTCTAGCGGGAGGGTTTTACGAGCAGTACTTC. Translating it yields CASSQSLAGGFYEQYF.

This chain connects TRBV6-5 to TRBJ2-1, with 8 bases that match TRBD2. The CDR3 has 15 residues. CDR1 and CDR2 (germline): MNHEY, SVGAGI. V lost 6 bases to trimming and J lost 2 bases; unmatched junction nucleotides: 6. The CDR3 coding sequence is TGTGCCAGCAGAACCGGGACTAGTGCCTACAATGAGCAGTTCTTC. Residues: CASRTGTSAYNEQFF.